Sequencing of this T cell receptor beta chain was carried out in a study of monozygotic twins with inflammatory bowel disease (dated by TCRdb to between 2019 and 2020). Concerning the study at large: A total of about 28 monozygotic twin pairs were included in the full study, comprising nine German pairs (four IBD-concordant, five IBD-discordant) and 19 IBD-discordant Danish pairs. The search for disease-associated traits relied mainly on comparing, within discordant pairs, IBD patients with their genetically identical healthy co-twins. Each individual had, on average, about 151 000 unique TCRalpha sequences and 181 000 unique TCRbeta sequences available for analysis.

From each donor, an approximately 2.3 ml peripheral blood sample was collected into PAXgene tubes and kept at -80 degrees C. Without any T cell sorting, total RNA was extracted from whole blood using the PAXgene blood miRNA kit on an automated QIAcube. Peripheral blood from monozygotic twin pairs concordant or discordant for inflammatory bowel disease was subjected to deep TCRalpha and TCRbeta repertoire profiling with unique molecular barcoding. For every twin pair, smoking habits were documented, and each individual was categorised as a current, former or never smoker. Libraries came from 5' RACE. Each TCR library was prepared from about 3,300 ng of total RNA. For each sample, cDNA was synthesized in eight separate reactions using SMARTScribe reverse transcriptase. During cDNA synthesis, unique molecular identifiers containing a 6-nucleotide sample barcode were introduced by template switching. TCRalpha and TCRbeta cDNA was amplified in two nested PCRs of around 15 and 9 cycles, and bead purification was carried out after each PCR. Before amplification, the cDNA was treated with uracil DNA-glycosylase and purified using the QIAquick PCR purification kit. The second PCR added Illumina TruSeq-compatible adapters along with sample-specific barcodes. TapeStation and Qubit were used to check library quality and concentration, and 5 ng of each library went into the pool. Sequencing of the pooled libraries was done on an Illumina HiSeq2500 single-index Rapid Run using custom sequencing primers and 2 x 100 bp reads. Concerning the study's data processing: UMI-based consensus assembly with MiGEC version 1.2.6 was used to correct PCR and sequencing errors. MiXCR version 2.1.1 was used for V(D)J alignment, clonotype assembly and CDR3 extraction. Gene usage, clonotype sharing and MAIT/NKT TCR abundance were normalised by analysing the top 1000, 10 000 and 20 000 clonotypes per sample. After downsampling to 27 000 UMIs, diversity was calculated as the inverse Simpson index using the vegan R package. Paired Mann-Whitney U tests were applied to discordant twin pairs, with Benjamini-Hochberg correction for multiple testing. After TCRdb reprocessed the reads, each CDR3 protein sequence was kept as one row, without DNA. The V and J calls, along with clone size, are taken from TCRdb and not from the paper's own processing. For this sample, the table gives approximately 390,000 distinct CDR3 sequences. The ten largest clones represent approximately 2.3% of the sample.

The germline V gene specifies MGHDK as CDR1 and SYGVNS as CDR2. From cysteine to phenylalanine, the CDR3 is 16 amino acids long. This entry has no DNA. As for this clonotype: It has no known antigen specificity.

The paper as a whole reports these results and caveats: The results gave no support for a single strong signal or clonotype linked to IBD. Because patients received different immunosuppressive treatments, the repertoires may have picked up extra background noise and variability between individuals. TCRbeta repertoire diversity, by inverse Simpson index, was decreased in IBD patients compared with their healthy co-twins. Repertoire similarity did not differ between concordant and discordant twins, possibly due to limited statistical power. Fewer clonotypes were shared with other individuals by IBD patients than by healthy twins, most markedly in patients showing signs of disease activity. The analysis was unable to tell apart different T cell subtypes.

What was sequenced was blood. The sequence was obtained from a human donor with ulcerative colitis or Crohn's disease, or a healthy co-twin of an affected twin (not recorded which). The chain is assembled from TRBV25-1 and TRBJ2-7; TCRdb names TRBD2, which stays unverified in the absence of DNA. The CDR3 protein: CASSESRGLAGIEQYF.